These 24 T cell receptor beta chains were sequenced from one sample in a study of human T cells and chemical hapten exposure. One entry per CDR3 protein results from TCRdb running MiXCR on the RACE reads. Seen here are tens of thousands of distinct CDR3 sequences, approximately 32% observed once, and the top ten hold 7.5% to 10%. Sample time point: patch test 1, 2 weeks after DPC sensitization. Described treatment: therapeutic diphenylcyclopropenone sensitization with weekly scalp DPC. The sequencing here drew on whole blood, taken in connection with sensitization to the hapten diphenylcyclopropenone (DPC). These receptors came from a man aged 35 to 55 with alopecia areata. Some clones in this sample may be carry-over from other donors' samples.

This chain uses TRBV5-1 with TRBJ1-5; D remains ambiguous. The CDR3 extends over 14 amino acids. From germline, CDR1 is SGHRS and CDR2 YFSETQ. V was cut by 0 bases and J by 3 bases, with 7 bases left in between. In DNA, the CDR3 is TGCGCCAGCAGCTTGGGGCTCGACAATCAGCCCCAGCATTTT. Translating gives CASSLGLDNQPQHF.

This clonotype has only a few counts. The chain has TRBV15 and TRBJ1-1, with D unclear. The CDR3 consists of 15 residues. The germline CDR1 and CDR2 sequences are LNHNV and YYDKDF (reference sequence). Trimming cost V 0 bases and J 3 bases, with 11 bases left between them. The CDR3 nucleotides are TGTGCCACCAGCAGAGATTGGCAGGAGGACACTGAAGCTTTCTTT. This encodes CATSRDWQEDTEAFF.

V and J are TRBV5-1 and TRBJ2-1; 16 nucleotides align to TRBD2. Trimming at V came to 4 bases and at J to 1 base, leaving 5 bases not matched to a gene. Germline loops: CDR1 SGHRS, CDR2 YFSETQ. CDR3 size: 18 residues. In nucleotides, the CDR3 is TGCGCCAGCAGCCCGGGACTAGCGGGAGGGTTGTCCTACAATGAGCAGTTCTTC. Protein sequence: CASSPGLAGGLSYNEQFF.

This clonotype was picked up a small number of times. This chain uses TRBV28 with TRBJ1-4, with no clear D. Looked up from germline, CDR1 is MDHEN and CDR2 is SYDVKM. CDR3 length: 20 residues. Trimming stripped 5 bases from V and 0 bases from J, with 25 bases between. CDR3 coding DNA: TGTGCCAGCAGTCTCCACGGGAGAGTCTCCAAAGGTTCAACTAATGAAAAACTGTTTTTT. Translated: CASSLHGRVSKGSTNEKLFF.

This clonotype was found a few times. The chain uses TRBV28 and TRBJ2-7; 10 positions agree with TRBD2. With 6 bases clipped from V and 4 bases from J, the junction kept 9 bases outside the gene matches. The germline V gene encodes CDR1 MDHEN and CDR2 SYDVKM. The length of the CDR3 is 15 residues. Here the CDR3 DNA reads TGTGCCAGCAGCCCGGCCCTAGCGGGAGTTTACGAGCAGTACTTC. It translates to CASSPALAGVYEQYF.

The sample holds a few counts of this clonotype. For the CDR3, the DNA is TGTGCCAGCAGGAGGGGCACTAATGAAAAACTGTTTTTT. It translates to CASRRGTNEKLFF. This chain links TRBV7-9 with TRBJ1-4, with D perhaps matching TRBD1 (5 bases). Germline V lookup: CDR1 SEHNR, CDR2 FQNEAQ (reference sequence). Between the trimmed V and J ends, which lost 6 bases and 2 bases, there was a span of 7 bases. The CDR3 consists of 13 residues.

V gene TRBV6-2 or TRBV6-3 combines with J gene TRBJ2-7; TRBD1 might be the D (6 bases). The CDR3 has 14 residues. V lost 4 bases and J lost 6, with 16 bases in between. CDR1 is MNHEY and CDR2 is SVGEGT in the germline V gene. CDR3 amino acids: CASSFGQFQGEQYF. Here the CDR3 DNA reads TGTGCCAGCAGTTTCGGACAGTTCCAAGGCGAGCAGTACTTC.

The rearrangement links TRBV29-1 to TRBJ1-5, with TRBD1 matching 7 bases. The CDR3 runs 13 residues. The germline V gene encodes CDR1 SQVTM and CDR2 ANQGSEA. With 5 bases clipped from V and 5 bases from J, the junction kept 6 bases outside the gene matches. The CDR3 loop reads CSVKGGFDQPQHF. In DNA, the CDR3 is TGCAGCGTTAAAGGGGGCTTCGATCAGCCCCAGCATTTT.

In its sample, this clonotype was seen a few times. The chain joins TRBV30 to TRBJ1-2; D uncertain. V was clipped by 3 bases and J by 4 bases, with 9 bases between them. There are 12 residues in the CDR3. Germline V gene lookup returns CDR1 GTSNPN and CDR2 SVGIG (reference sequence). For the CDR3, the DNA is TGTGCCTGGAGGGGCGGCAGCTATGGCTACACCTTC. Amino acid sequence: CAWRGGSYGYTF.

This chain links TRBV28 with TRBJ2-3; the match to TRBD2 covers 13 bases. The J segment lost 4 bases and the V segment lost 4 bases, leaving 5 bases of the junction unmatched. Germline CDR1 MDHEN, CDR2 SYDVKM. This CDR3 is built from 16 residues. In DNA form, the CDR3 reads TGTGCCAGCAGTTCGGGACTAGCGGGATTCTCAGATACGCAGTATTTT. Protein: CASSSGLAGFSDTQYF.

The chain employs TRBV7-9 and TRBJ2-3, with 12 positions matching TRBD2. The J segment lost 0 bases and the V segment lost 6 bases, leaving 4 bases of the junction unmatched. The CDR3 extends over 16 amino acids. CDR1 is SEHNR, CDR2 FQNEAQ, per germline (reference sequence). CDR3 in DNA: TGTGCCAGCAGACGACTAGCGGGAGACAGCACAGATACGCAGTATTTT. It translates to CASRRLAGDSTDTQYF.

This clonotype was observed a few times. The rearrangement uses TRBV12-3 or TRBV12-4 and TRBJ2-4; a weak D match, TRBD1 (8 bases). The CDR3 is made up of 15 amino acids. Trimming took 4 bases from V and 6 from J, leaving 16 bases between them. The CDR3 reads CASSSSGGGRNIQYF. CDR3 DNA sequence: TGTGCCAGCAGTTCTTCAGGGGGCGGGAGAAACATTCAGTACTTC.

This chain joins TRBV7-8 and TRBJ1-2; no definite D call. The ends were cut back, 4 bases at V and 1 base at J, with 10 bases in the middle. There are 14 residues in the CDR3. Looked up from germline, CDR1 is SGHVS and CDR2 is FQNEAQ. The CDR3 DNA sequence: TGTGCCAGCAGCTCCAGACGGAATAACTATGGCTACACCTTC. Protein: CASSSRRNNYGYTF.

V gene TRBV4-2 combines with J gene TRBJ2-3; D is uncertain. V lost 2 bases and J 4 bases, leaving 7 bases between the germline ends. In germline, CDR1 is LGHNA, CDR2 YNFKEQ. The CDR3 length is 13 residues. CDR3 sequence reads: CASSQSAADTQYF. In DNA form, the CDR3 reads TGTGCCAGCAGCCAATCGGCCGCAGATACGCAGTATTTT.

This chain uses TRBV12-3 or TRBV12-4 with TRBJ2-1; 14 bases are a match to TRBD2. This CDR3 region has 16 residues. Unmatched junction bases numbered 5, after V lost 8 bases and J lost 2 bases. The CDR3 nucleotides read TGTGCCAGCGTGAAGACTAGCGGGAGGGCCTACAATGAGCAGTTCTTC. It specifies CASVKTSGRAYNEQFF.

The chain carries TRBV7-2 and TRBJ2-5, with 12 positions matching TRBD2. CDR3 length equals 15 residues. J gave up 10 bases and V 5 bases, and 11 bases lay outside the gene matches. CDR1 SGHTA and CDR2 FQGNSA come from the germline V gene. The CDR3 sequence: CASSQGTSGPSGQYF. CDR3 sequence (DNA): TGTGCCAGCAGCCAGGGGACTAGCGGGCCATCCGGCCAGTACTTC.

This clonotype occurred a few times. The genes are TRBV6-5 and TRBJ2-2, with TRBD1 as a possible D gene (5 bases). Germline loops: CDR1 MNHEY, CDR2 SVGAGI. This CDR3 is 15 amino acids long. Trimming shortened V by 2 bases and J by 1 base, and 8 bases separated the two germline ends. CDR3: CASSYTQGNTGELFF. In nucleotides, the CDR3 is TGTGCCAGCAGTTACACCCAGGGGAACACCGGGGAGCTGTTTTTT.

By share, this clonotype counts as medium-sized (0.01 to 0.1%). V and J are TRBV7-8 and TRBJ2-7; D gene unclear. V gave up 3 bases and J gave up 4 bases, with 19 bases separating them. CDR3 size: 16 residues. The V gene's germline CDR1 is SGHVS and CDR2 FQNEAQ. CDR3 DNA: TGTGCCAGCAGCTTGGGAACGGATGCCTATAGTTACGAGCAGTACTTC. It specifies CASSLGTDAYSYEQYF.

The chain combines TRBV12-3 or TRBV12-4 with TRBJ1-5; tentatively, D is TRBD1 (6 bases). V lost 2 bases to trimming and J lost 3 bases, with 11 bases between them. The CDR3 length is 15 residues. CDR3 region: CASSLLAGANQPQHF. The CDR3 DNA reads TGTGCCAGCAGTTTACTGGCGGGGGCCAATCAGCCCCAGCATTTT.

V usage is TRBV20-1 and J usage is TRBJ2-5, with D perhaps matching TRBD2 (5 bases). The V end lost 7 bases, the J end lost 3 bases, and 12 bases lay between the germline ends. Germline assignment: CDR1 DFQATT and CDR2 SNEGSKA (reference sequence). This CDR3 has 12 amino acids. CDR3 loop: CSGSAVEETQYF. As DNA, the CDR3 is TGCAGTGGGTCAGCGGTCGAAGAGACCCAGTACTTC.

The V gene is TRBV12-3 or TRBV12-4, the J gene TRBJ1-1, with D possibly being TRBD1 (5 bases). This CDR3 spans 14 amino acids. Trimming stripped 3 bases from V and 3 bases from J, with 11 bases between. CDR3 bases: TGTGCCAGCAGTTTGCCTATGACAGACACTGAAGCTTTCTTT. Translating it yields CASSLPMTDTEAFF.

The rearrangement uses TRBV6-5 and TRBJ1-3; D is unresolved. The CDR3 contains 16 residues. Germline CDR1 is MNHEY and CDR2 is SVGAGI. Between the trimmed V and J ends, which lost 7 bases and 0 bases, there was a span of 16 bases. CDR3: CASIDGPDNSGNTIYF. The DNA of the CDR3 is TGTGCCAGCATTGATGGTCCAGACAACTCTGGAAACACCATATATTTT.

The chain joins TRBV6-2 or TRBV6-3 to TRBJ2-7; 14 bases map to TRBD2. The CDR3 is 17 amino acids. Trimming cost V 0 bases and J 1 base; bases outside gene matches: 2. From germline, CDR1 is MNHEY and CDR2 SVGEGT. The CDR3 DNA reads TGTGCCAGCAGTTACTCCGGGACTAGCGGGAGTTCCTACGAGCAGTACTTC. Encoded protein: CASSYSGTSGSSYEQYF.

The CDR3 sequence is CASSPLAGAPNEQFF. CDR3 bases: TGCGCCAGCAGCCCACTAGCGGGAGCTCCCAATGAGCAGTTCTTC. The chain couples TRBV5-1 to TRBJ2-1; 11 positions agree with TRBD2. J gave up 6 bases and V 4 bases, and 6 bases lay outside the gene matches. The CDR3 is made up of 15 amino acids. From germline, CDR1 is SGHRS and CDR2 YFSETQ.